One and the same sample provided the 16 T cell receptor beta chains below, sequenced in a study of blood T cell repertoires in COVID-19. TCRdb's copy holds only in-frame clones and misses some; the assay was immunoSEQ multiplex PCR. The sample has about 200,000 clones, 85% to 90% seen once. The sequenced sample was peripheral blood. These receptors were obtained from a man in his 60s with acute or convalescent COVID-19.

V is TRBV5-1 and J is TRBJ1-1; a possible D gene is TRBD1 (6 bases). Germline V gives CDR1 SGHRS, CDR2 YFSETQ. V was cut by 7 bases and J by 8 bases, with 21 bases left in between. The CDR3 contains 14 residues. This CDR3 reads CASWRGQGQLEAFF. CDR3 sequence (DNA): TGCGCCAGCTGGCGGGGGCAGGGTCAATTAGAAGCTTTCTTT.

CDR3 DNA sequence: TGTGCCAGCAGCCTGATAGGGGGACAGGGGATAGCTAACTATGGCTACACCTTC. It is translated as CASSLIGGQGIANYGYTF. This chain connects TRBV5-6 to TRBJ1-2, with TRBD1 matching over 10 bases. The CDR3 spans 18 residues. CDR1 and CDR2 from the germline V gene are SGHDT and YYEEEE. The V gene end was trimmed by 4 bases and the J gene end by 0 bases; junction bases not matched to a gene: 12.

The chain uses TRBV29-1 and TRBJ2-2, with 9 nucleotides matching TRBD2. The V segment lost 6 bases and the J segment 0 bases; nucleotides outside the gene matches: 2. CDR3 length: 14 residues. Germline CDR1 is SQVTM and CDR2 is ANQGSEA. CDR3 nucleotide sequence: TGCAGCGTGCGGGGGGGGACGAACACCGGGGAGCTGTTTTTT. This sequence encodes CSVRGGTNTGELFF.

This clone was observed a few times. The DNA for the CDR3 is TGTGCCAGCAGCCAAGGGCTAGCGGGCACCGGGGAGCTGTTTTTT. The encoded protein is CASSQGLAGTGELFF. J is TRBJ2-2 and V is TRBV7-7; TRBD2 agrees at 8 bases. The CDR3 is made up of 15 amino acids. Germline loops: CDR1 SSHAT, CDR2 FNYEAQ (reference sequence). The ends lost 5 bases at V and 4 bases at J; junction bases unmatched: 6.

V gene TRBV7-8 combines with J gene TRBJ2-5, with D tentatively TRBD1 (5 bases). V lost 5 bases and J lost 7, with 14 bases in between. Germline CDR1 reads SGHVS; CDR2 reads FQNEAQ. This CDR3 contains 13 residues. The DNA for the CDR3 is TGTGCCAGCAGCCAGGTGGGGCCAGGGACCCAGTACTTC. It translates to CASSQVGPGTQYF.

A single count supports this clone. The chain is built from TRBV5-1 and TRBJ1-4; 7 bases fit TRBD1. The germline V gene encodes CDR1 SGHRS and CDR2 YFSETQ. J was trimmed by 0 bases and V by 4 bases; bases with no gene match: 3. The CDR3 length is 15 residues. DNA for the CDR3: TGCGCCAGCAGCCAAGGACAGGCAACTAATGAAAAACTGTTTTTT. It specifies CASSQGQATNEKLFF.

The V and J genes are TRBV14 and TRBJ1-6, with a possible D match to TRBD1 (5 bases). The germline gives CDR1 SGHDN, CDR2 FVKESK. Trimming removed 0 bases at V and 10 bases at J, with 13 bases between. CDR3 length equals 15 residues. The CDR3 region has the DNA TGTGCCAGCAGCCAAGATCCGCAGGGAAGATCACCCCTCCACTTT. Translating it yields CASSQDPQGRSPLHF. Full variable domain (remainder filled in from reference TRBV14 and TRBJ1-6): EAGVTQFPSHSVIEKGQTVTLRCDPISGHDNLYWYRRVMGKEIKFLLHFVKESKQDESGMPNNRFLAERTGGTYSTLKVQPAELEDSGVYFCASSQDPQGRSPLHFGNGTRLTVT.

V and J are TRBV7-8 and TRBJ1-5; D possibly corresponds to TRBD1 (6 bases). V dropped 4 bases and J dropped 0 bases, with 10 bases sitting between them. CDR1 and CDR2 (germline): SGHVS, FQNEAQ. The length of the CDR3 is 15 residues. The CDR3 sequence: CASSSDRSSNQPQHF. The CDR3 nucleotides read TGTGCCAGCAGCTCTGACAGGTCTAGCAATCAGCCCCAGCATTTT.

This sequence joins TRBV7-8 and TRBJ2-2, with 9 bases identical to TRBD2. The CDR3 is made up of 15 amino acids. The trim removed 7 bases at V and 7 bases at J, leaving 10 bases unmatched. The V gene's germline CDR1 is SGHVS and CDR2 FQNEAQ. The chain's CDR3 is CASNPSGTSIGELFF. CDR3 in DNA: TGTGCCAGCAACCCAAGTGGGACTAGCATCGGGGAGCTGTTTTTT.

The chain recombines TRBV3-1 (or the pseudogene TRBV3-2) with TRBJ1-6; maybe TRBD1 (5 bases). Per the germline V gene, CDR1 is LGHDT and CDR2 is YNNKEL (reference sequence). The V end lost 1 base, the J end lost 3 bases, and 10 bases lay between the germline ends. The CDR3 consists of 16 residues. For the CDR3, the DNA is TGTGCCAGCAGCCAAGGGGGCGTAAGCTATAATTCACCCCTCCACTTT. Its protein product is CASSQGGVSYNSPLHF.

The V call is TRBV6-2 or TRBV6-3, the J call TRBJ2-5; TRBD2 is a possible D gene (5 bases). V was trimmed by 2 bases and J by 4 bases, leaving 11 bases between them. Germline CDR1 and CDR2: MNHEY and SVGEGT. The CDR3 sequence is 14 residues long. Here the CDR3 reads CASSYPTAAETQYF. The CDR3 DNA reads TGTGCCAGCAGTTACCCCACAGCGGCAGAGACCCAGTACTTC.

The DNA for the CDR3 is TGCGCCAGCAGTGAGGCAGGGGGCAGAACTGAAGCTTTCTTT. As protein: CASSEAGGRTEAFF. This chain links TRBV10-1 with TRBJ1-1; 8 bases agree with TRBD1. This CDR3 contains 14 residues. V was clipped by 2 bases and J by 5 bases; unmatched bases: 4. CDR1 WNHNN and CDR2 SYGVQD come from the germline V gene (reference sequence).

This chain uses TRBV7-7 with TRBJ2-7; perhaps TRBD1 as D (8 bases). Deletions cut 6 bases from V and 1 base from J, with 16 bases between. This CDR3 contains 15 residues. Germline CDR1 SSHAT, CDR2 FNYEAQ (reference sequence). CDR3 DNA sequence: TGTGCCAGCAGTTTCGGACAGGGAGGGTCCTACGAGCAGTACTTC. This gives the protein CASSFGQGGSYEQYF.

This clone was detected once. The gene calls are TRBV7-3 and TRBJ2-3; D not resolved. Germline V CDR1 and CDR2: SGHTA, FQGTGA. The CDR3 is 14 residues long. V was trimmed by 2 bases and J by 4 bases, leaving 10 bases between them. CDR3 amino acids: CASSLSSASDTQYF. DNA of the CDR3: TGTGCCAGCAGCTTATCAAGCGCCTCAGATACGCAGTATTTT.

The rearrangement joins TRBV6-5 to TRBJ2-5; 10 bases are a match to TRBD1. CDR3 length: 15 amino acids. In germline, CDR1 is MNHEY, CDR2 SVGAGI. V lost 6 bases to trimming and J lost 6 bases; unmatched junction nucleotides: 10. The CDR3, as DNA: TGTGCCAGCAGGCCGGGACAGGGGTCCCCTCAGACCCAGTACTTC. Its protein product is CASRPGQGSPQTQYF.

This clone was observed a single time. V and J are TRBV28 and TRBJ2-6; 7 positions agree with TRBD2. CDR3 length equals 17 residues. Germline V lookup: CDR1 MDHEN, CDR2 SYDVKM. V lost 8 bases, J lost 4 bases, and 14 bases stayed unmatched. The CDR3 region has the DNA TGTGCCAGCTGGGAGGGTGGGGCAAGCTCCGGGGCCAACGTCCTGACTTTC. Protein product: CASWEGGASSGANVLTF.